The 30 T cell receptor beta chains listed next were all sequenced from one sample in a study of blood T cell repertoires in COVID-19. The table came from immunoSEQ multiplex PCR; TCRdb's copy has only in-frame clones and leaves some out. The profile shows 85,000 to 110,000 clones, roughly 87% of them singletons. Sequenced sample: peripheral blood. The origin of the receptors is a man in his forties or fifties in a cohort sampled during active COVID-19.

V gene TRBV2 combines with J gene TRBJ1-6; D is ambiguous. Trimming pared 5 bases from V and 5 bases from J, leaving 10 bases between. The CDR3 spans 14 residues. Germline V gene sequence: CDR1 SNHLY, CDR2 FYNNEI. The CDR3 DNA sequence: TGTGCCAGCAGTCCCCAGATTAATAATTCACCCCTCCACTTT. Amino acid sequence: CASSPQINNSPLHF.

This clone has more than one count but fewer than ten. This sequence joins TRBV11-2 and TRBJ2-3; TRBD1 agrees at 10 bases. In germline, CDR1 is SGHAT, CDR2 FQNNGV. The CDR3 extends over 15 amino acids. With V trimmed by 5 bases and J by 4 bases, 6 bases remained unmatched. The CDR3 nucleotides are TGTGCCAGCAGCCCGACAGGGGGCTGGTCAGATACGCAGTATTTT. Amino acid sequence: CASSPTGGWSDTQYF.

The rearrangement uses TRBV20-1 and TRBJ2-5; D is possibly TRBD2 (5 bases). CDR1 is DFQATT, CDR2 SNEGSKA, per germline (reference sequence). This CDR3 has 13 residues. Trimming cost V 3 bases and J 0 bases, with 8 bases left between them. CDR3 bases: TGCAGTGCTAGTACGGGGTACCAAGAGACCCAGTACTTC. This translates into CSASTGYQETQYF.

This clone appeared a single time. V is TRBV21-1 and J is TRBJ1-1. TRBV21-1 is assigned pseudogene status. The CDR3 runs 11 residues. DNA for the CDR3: TGTGCCGGACTAAACGGATGGGAAGCTTTCTTT. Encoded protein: CAGLNGWEAFF.

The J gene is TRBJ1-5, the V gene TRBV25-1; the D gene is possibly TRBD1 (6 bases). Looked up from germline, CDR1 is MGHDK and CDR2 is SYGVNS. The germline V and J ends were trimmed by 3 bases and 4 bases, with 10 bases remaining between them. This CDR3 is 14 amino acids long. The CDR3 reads CASSETGMNQPQHF. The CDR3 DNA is TGTGCCAGCAGTGAGACAGGTATGAATCAGCCCCAGCATTTT.

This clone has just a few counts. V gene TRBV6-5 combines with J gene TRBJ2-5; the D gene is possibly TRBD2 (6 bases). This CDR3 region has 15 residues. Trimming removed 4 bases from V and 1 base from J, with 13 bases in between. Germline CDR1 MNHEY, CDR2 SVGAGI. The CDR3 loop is CASSSSQGLQETQYF. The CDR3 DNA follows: TGTGCCAGCAGTTCGTCTCAGGGACTCCAAGAGACCCAGTACTTC.

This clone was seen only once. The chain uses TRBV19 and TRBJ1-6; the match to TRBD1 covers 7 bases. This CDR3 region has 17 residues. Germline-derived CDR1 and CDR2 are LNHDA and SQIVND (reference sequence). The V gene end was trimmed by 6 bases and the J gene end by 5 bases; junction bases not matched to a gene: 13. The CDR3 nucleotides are TGTGCCAGTAGCCACCCAGGCGAGGGGGCGGATAATTCACCCCTCCACTTT. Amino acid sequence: CASSHPGEGADNSPLHF.

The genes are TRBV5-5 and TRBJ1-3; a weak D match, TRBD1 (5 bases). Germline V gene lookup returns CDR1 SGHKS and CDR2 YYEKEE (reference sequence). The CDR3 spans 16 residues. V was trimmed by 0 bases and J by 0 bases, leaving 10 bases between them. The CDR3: CASSLALTDSGNTIYF. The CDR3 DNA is TGTGCCAGCAGCTTGGCCCTGACAGACTCTGGAAACACCATATATTTT. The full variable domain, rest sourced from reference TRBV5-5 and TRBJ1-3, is DAGVTQSPTHLIKTRGQQVTLRCSPISGHKSVSWYQQVLGQGPQFIFQYYEKEERGRGNFPDRFSARQFPNYSSELNVNALLLGDSALYLCASSLALTDSGNTIYFGEGSWLTVV.

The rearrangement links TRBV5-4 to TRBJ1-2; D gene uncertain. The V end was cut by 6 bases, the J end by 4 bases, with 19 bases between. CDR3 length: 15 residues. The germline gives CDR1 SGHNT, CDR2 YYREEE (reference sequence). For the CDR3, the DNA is TGTGCCAGCACCCCGCCGGGGTCCGAAGTCTATGGCTACACCTTC. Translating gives CASTPPGSEVYGYTF.

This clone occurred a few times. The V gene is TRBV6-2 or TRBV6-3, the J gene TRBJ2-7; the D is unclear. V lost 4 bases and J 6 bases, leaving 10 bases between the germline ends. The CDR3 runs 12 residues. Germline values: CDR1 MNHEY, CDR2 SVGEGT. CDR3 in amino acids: CASSLPLGEQYF. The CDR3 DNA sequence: TGTGCCAGCAGTTTGCCCCTCGGCGAGCAGTACTTC.

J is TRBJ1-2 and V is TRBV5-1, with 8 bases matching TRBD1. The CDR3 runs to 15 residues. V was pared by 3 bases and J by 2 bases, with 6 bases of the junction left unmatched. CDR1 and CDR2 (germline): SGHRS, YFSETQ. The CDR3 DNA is TGCGCCAGCAGCTCCATGACAGGGGAAAACTATGGCTACACCTTC. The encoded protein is CASSSMTGENYGYTF. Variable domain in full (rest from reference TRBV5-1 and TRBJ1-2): KAGVTQTPRYLIKTRGQQVTLSCSPISGHRSVSWYQQTPGQGLQFLFEYFSETQRNKGNFPGRFSGRQFSNSRSEMNVSTLELGDSALYLCASSSMTGENYGYTFGSGTRLTVV.

CDR3 nucleotide sequence: TGTGCCAGCAGCCAAGCCTGGGGTAAACTAGCGGGGCCCCAAGAGACCCAGTACTTC. Protein product: CASSQAWGKLAGPQETQYF. The V and J genes are TRBV3-1 (or the pseudogene TRBV3-2) and TRBJ2-5, with 10 bases that match TRBD2. The junction had 12 bases not matched to a gene; V was cut back by 1 base and J by 1 base. This CDR3 has 19 amino acids. CDR1 and CDR2 (germline): LGHDT, YNNKEL (reference sequence).

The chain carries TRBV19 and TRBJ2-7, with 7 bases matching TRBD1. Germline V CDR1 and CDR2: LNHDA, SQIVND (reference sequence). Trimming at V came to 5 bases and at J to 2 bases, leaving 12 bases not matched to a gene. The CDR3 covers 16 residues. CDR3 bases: TGTGCCAGTAGTTTGGGGGACAGAGGGAGCACCTACGAGCAGTACTTC. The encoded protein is CASSLGDRGSTYEQYF.

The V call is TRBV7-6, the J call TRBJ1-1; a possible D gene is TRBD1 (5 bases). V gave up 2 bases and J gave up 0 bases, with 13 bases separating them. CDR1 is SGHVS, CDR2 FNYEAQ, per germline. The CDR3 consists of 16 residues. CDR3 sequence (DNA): TGTGCCAGCAGCTTACAGATAGACAGCTTGAACACTGAAGCTTTCTTT. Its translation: CASSLQIDSLNTEAFF.

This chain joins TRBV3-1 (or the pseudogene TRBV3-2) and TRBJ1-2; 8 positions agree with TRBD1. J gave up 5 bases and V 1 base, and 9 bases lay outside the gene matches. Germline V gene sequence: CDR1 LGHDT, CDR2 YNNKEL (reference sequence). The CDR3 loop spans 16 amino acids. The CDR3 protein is CASSQGRDRRLYGYTF. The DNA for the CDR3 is TGTGCCAGCAGCCAAGGGAGGGACAGGAGACTTTATGGCTACACCTTC.

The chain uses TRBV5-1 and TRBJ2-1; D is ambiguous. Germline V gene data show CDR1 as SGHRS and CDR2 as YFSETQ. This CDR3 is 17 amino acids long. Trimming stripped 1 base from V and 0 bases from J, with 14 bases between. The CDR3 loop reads CASSLSPRASSYNEQFF. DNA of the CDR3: TGCGCCAGCAGCTTGAGTCCGCGCGCGAGCTCCTACAATGAGCAGTTCTTC.

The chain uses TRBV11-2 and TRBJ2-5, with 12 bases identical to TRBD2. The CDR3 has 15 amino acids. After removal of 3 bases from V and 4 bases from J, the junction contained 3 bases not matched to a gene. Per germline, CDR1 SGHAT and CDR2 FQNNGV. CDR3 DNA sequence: TGTGCCAGCAGCTTCGGACTAGCGGGGAGAGAGACCCAGTACTTC. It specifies CASSFGLAGRETQYF.

The CDR3 spells CASSSSGGGHSGANVLTF. The CDR3 DNA is TGTGCCAGCAGCTCTTCAGGAGGGGGCCACTCTGGGGCCAACGTCCTGACTTTC. The chain carries TRBV7-9 and TRBJ2-6, with a possible D match to TRBD1 (7 bases). V was clipped by 4 bases and J by 0 bases, with 16 bases between them. Germline assignment: CDR1 SEHNR and CDR2 FQNEAQ (reference sequence). CDR3 size: 18 residues.

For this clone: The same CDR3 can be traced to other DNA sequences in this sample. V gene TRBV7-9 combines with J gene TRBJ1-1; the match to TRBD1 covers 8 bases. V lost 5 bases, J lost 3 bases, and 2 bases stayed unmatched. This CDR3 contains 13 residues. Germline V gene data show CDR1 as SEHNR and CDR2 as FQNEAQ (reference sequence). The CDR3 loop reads CASSPTGDTEAFF. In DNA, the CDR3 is TGTGCCAGCAGCCCGACAGGGGACACTGAAGCTTTCTTT.

CDR3 bases: TGCGCCAGCAGTCAATCGGGAGAGGAGGGATCCGGAAACTACGAGCAGTACGTC. Its translation is CASSQSGEEGSGNYEQYV. The rearrangement joins TRBV23-1 to TRBJ2-7; D is perhaps TRBD2 (6 bases). TRBV23-1 is reported as an ORF; its role is uncertain. This CDR3 region has 18 residues. V was shortened by 0 bases and J by 3 bases, with 21 bases between the two germline ends.

CDR3 loop: CASSELTGATANYGYTF. DNA for the CDR3: TGTGCCAGCAGTGAATTGACAGGTGCCACAGCTAACTATGGCTACACCTTC. This chain connects TRBV2 to TRBJ1-2, with D maybe TRBD1 (6 bases). V shed 2 bases and J shed 0 bases, with 16 bases lying between them. Germline V gives CDR1 SNHLY, CDR2 FYNNEI. This CDR3 has 17 residues.

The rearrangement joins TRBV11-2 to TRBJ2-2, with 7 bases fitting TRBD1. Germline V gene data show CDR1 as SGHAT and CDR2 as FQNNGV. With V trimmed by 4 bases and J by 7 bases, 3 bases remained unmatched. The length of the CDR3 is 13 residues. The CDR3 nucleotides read TGTGCCAGCAGCTCACAGGGGATCGGGGAGCTGTTTTTT. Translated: CASSSQGIGELFF.

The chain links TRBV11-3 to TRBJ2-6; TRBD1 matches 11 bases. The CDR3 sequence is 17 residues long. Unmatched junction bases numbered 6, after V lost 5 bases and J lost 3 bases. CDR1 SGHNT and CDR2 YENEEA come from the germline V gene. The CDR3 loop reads CASSPGQGAGGANVLTF. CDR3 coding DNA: TGTGCCAGCAGCCCTGGACAGGGGGCGGGTGGGGCCAACGTCCTGACTTTC.

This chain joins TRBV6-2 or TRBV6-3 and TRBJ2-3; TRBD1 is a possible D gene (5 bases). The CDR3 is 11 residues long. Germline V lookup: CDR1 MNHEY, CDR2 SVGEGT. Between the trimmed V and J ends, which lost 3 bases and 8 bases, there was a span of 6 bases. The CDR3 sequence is CASSYQGTQYF. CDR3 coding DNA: TGTGCCAGCAGTTATCAGGGTACGCAGTATTTT.

The CDR3 DNA reads as TGTGCCAGCAGCTTACTCCCGTCCTATAATTCACCCCTCCACTTT. Protein sequence: CASSLLPSYNSPLHF. The rearrangement joins TRBV7-2 to TRBJ1-6, with no clear D. The CDR3 is 15 amino acids. Germline V gene data show CDR1 as SGHTA and CDR2 as FQGNSA. V lost 2 bases to trimming and J lost 1 base, with 6 bases between them.

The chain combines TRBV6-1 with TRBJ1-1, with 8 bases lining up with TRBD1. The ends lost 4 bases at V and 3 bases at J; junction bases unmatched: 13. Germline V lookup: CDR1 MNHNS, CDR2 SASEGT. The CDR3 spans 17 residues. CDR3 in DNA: TGTGCCAGCAGTGGGCGACAGGGGTTAAGGTCGGACACTGAAGCTTTCTTT. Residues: CASSGRQGLRSDTEAFF.

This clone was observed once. The chain's CDR3 is CASSSPVGDRGNQPQHF. The CDR3 region has the DNA TGTGCCAGCAGCTCCCCGGTCGGGGACAGGGGAAATCAGCCCCAGCATTTT. J is TRBJ1-5 and V is TRBV28, with 10 bases identical to TRBD1. Germline CDR1 MDHEN, CDR2 SYDVKM. The V gene end was trimmed by 6 bases and the J gene end by 4 bases; junction bases not matched to a gene: 12. The CDR3 consists of 17 residues.

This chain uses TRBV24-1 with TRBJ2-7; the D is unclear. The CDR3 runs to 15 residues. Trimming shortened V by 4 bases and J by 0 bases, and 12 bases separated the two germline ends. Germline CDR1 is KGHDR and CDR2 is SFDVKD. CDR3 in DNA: TGTGCCACCAGTGACCCGAGGCTAGACTCCTACGAGCAGTACTTC. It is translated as CATSDPRLDSYEQYF.

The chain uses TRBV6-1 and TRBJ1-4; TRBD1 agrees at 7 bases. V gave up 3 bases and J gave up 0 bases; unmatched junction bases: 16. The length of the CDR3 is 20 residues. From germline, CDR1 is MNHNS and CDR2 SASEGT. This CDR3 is CASSDVRDRRKGATNEKLFF. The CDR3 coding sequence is TGTGCCAGCAGTGATGTCCGGGACAGAAGGAAGGGGGCAACTAATGAAAAACTGTTTTTT.

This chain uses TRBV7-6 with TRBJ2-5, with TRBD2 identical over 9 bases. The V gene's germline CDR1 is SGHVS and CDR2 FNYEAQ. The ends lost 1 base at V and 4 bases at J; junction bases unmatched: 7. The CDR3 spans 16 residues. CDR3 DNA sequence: TGTGCCAGCAGCTTAGGGCGGAGCGGGGGGCGAGAGACCCAGTACTTC. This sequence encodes CASSLGRSGGRETQYF.